This T cell receptor (beta chain) stems from a study of tumor-infiltrating lymphocytes in oesophageal squamous cell carcinoma. The CDR3 loop spans 14 amino acids. Per germline, CDR1 SGHTA and CDR2 FQGTGA. V gave up 0 bases and J gave up 6 bases, with 10 bases separating them. This clonotype is medium-sized by share. Each CDR3 protein gets one entry after TCRdb re-called the PCR reads with MiXCR. Among 9,500 to 13,000 distinct CDR3 sequences listed, around 50% were seen once. Sequencing was done on a sample of esophageal tumor tissue. The chain combines TRBV7-3 with TRBJ2-3, with D unresolved. This receptor was obtained from a male donor with esophageal squamous cell carcinoma. The CDR3 coding sequence is TGTGCCAGCAGCTTAACTAGGCAGGCCGATACGCAGTATTTT. Protein: CASSLTRQADTQYF.